These 21 T cell receptor beta chains came from one sample sequenced in a study of beta chain features in type 1 diabetes. Their target antigens are unknown. General observations from the study: All four CD4+ subsets from Type 1 diabetes patients carried moderately but significantly shorter TCRB CDR3s.

TCRB transcripts that were expressed got sequenced, as all of the isolated RNA had been reverse transcribed. Libraries were prepared by immunoSEQ multiplex PCR; TCRdb keeps only in-frame clonotypes and omits some of them. There are 150,000 to 190,000 clones in the sample; 10% occur only once, and 0.45% to 0.6% lies in the top ten. The sequenced sample consisted of central memory CD4+ T cells from blood. Receptors were obtained from a man aged 25-45 years with type 1 diabetes.

The chain combines TRBV29-1 with TRBJ2-3; the D is unclear. The CDR3 length is 11 residues. Germline V lookup: CDR1 SQVTM, CDR2 ANQGSEA. V lost 3 bases, J lost 5 bases, and 6 bases lay in between. CDR3 DNA: TGCAGCGTTGAGACTCGAGATACGCAGTATTTT. This translates into CSVETRDTQYF.

The chain couples TRBV7-6 to TRBJ2-1; tentatively, D is TRBD2 (6 bases). V shed 5 bases and J shed 6 bases, with 14 bases lying between them. Germline CDR1 and CDR2: SGHVS and FNYEAQ. The CDR3 has 14 amino acids. CDR3 nucleotides: TGTGCCAGCAGCCCATGGCGGGAAGGCAATGAGCAGTTCTTC. It encodes CASSPWREGNEQFF.

The CDR3 bases are TGTGCCAGCTCACCCCCCGGGACAGGGCTCAATCAGCCCCAGCATTTT. Protein product: CASSPPGTGLNQPQHF. This chain joins TRBV18 and TRBJ1-5, with 9 nucleotides matching TRBD1. This CDR3 has 16 residues. Trimming took 3 bases from V and 3 from J; bases not matched to a gene: 6. Germline V gene lookup returns CDR1 KGHSH and CDR2 LQKENI.

The rearrangement uses TRBV5-1 and TRBJ2-7, with D possibly matching TRBD1 (5 bases). Germline CDR1 SGHRS, CDR2 YFSETQ. CDR3 length equals 14 residues. With 4 bases removed from V and 3 bases from J, the gap between germline ends came to 14 bases. The CDR3: CASSPLVTDYEQYF. The CDR3 bases are TGCGCCAGCAGCCCCCTGGTGACAGACTACGAGCAGTACTTC.

This chain uses TRBV5-1 with TRBJ2-5; 8 nucleotides agree with TRBD1. CDR1 and CDR2 (germline): SGHRS, YFSETQ. V lost 4 bases, J lost 4 bases, and 12 bases stayed unmatched. There are 16 residues in the CDR3. The CDR3 DNA reads TGCGCCAGCAGCGTAACCGGGACAGGAGCCGTAGAGACCCAGTACTTC. This codes for CASSVTGTGAVETQYF.

The chain uses TRBV9 and TRBJ2-1; 8 bases are a match to TRBD1. Trimming took 4 bases from V and 5 from J; bases not matched to a gene: 8. Per the germline V gene, CDR1 is SGDLS and CDR2 is YYNGEE. This CDR3 region has 15 residues. The CDR3 region has the DNA TGTGCCAGCAGCCCAAGGACAGGGAAGAACAATGAGCAGTTCTTC. It is translated as CASSPRTGKNNEQFF.

The rearrangement uses TRBV7-9 and TRBJ2-3; TRBD2 aligns across 12 bases. This CDR3 comprises 13 residues. Germline CDR1 reads SEHNR; CDR2 reads FQNEAQ (reference sequence). The junction had 5 bases not matched to a gene; V was cut back by 11 bases and J by 5 bases. DNA of the CDR3: TGTGCCGGACTGACTAGCGGGAGAGATACGCAGTATTTT. This gives the protein CAGLTSGRDTQYF. Complete variable domain (other parts from reference TRBV7-9 and TRBJ2-3): DTGVSQNPRHKITKRGQNVTFRCDPISEHNRLYWYRQTLGQGPEFLTYFQNEAQLEKSRLLSDRFSAERPKGSFSTLEIQRTEQGDSAMYLCAGLTSGRDTQYFGPGTRLTVL.

This sequence joins TRBV6-5 and TRBJ2-5; TRBD1 matches 11 bases. V gave up 5 bases and J gave up 4 bases; unmatched junction bases: 6. Germline CDR1 is MNHEY and CDR2 is SVGAGI. This CDR3 region has 15 residues. CDR3 sequence: CASSRTGGGGETQYF. CDR3 bases: TGTGCCAGCAGTAGGACAGGGGGCGGAGGAGAGACCCAGTACTTC.

The sample holds a few counts of this clone. The genes are TRBV28 and TRBJ2-7, with D unclear. Germline assignment: CDR1 MDHEN and CDR2 SYDVKM. V was cut by 7 bases and J by 3 bases, with 7 bases left in between. The CDR3 loop spans 11 amino acids. CDR3 region: CASISRYEQYF. Written as DNA, the CDR3 is TGTGCCAGCATCTCCCGCTACGAGCAGTACTTC.

The gene calls are TRBV5-1 and TRBJ2-1; tentative D call: TRBD1 (5 bases). CDR1 SGHRS and CDR2 YFSETQ come from the germline V gene. The V end was cut by 0 bases, the J end by 5 bases, with 12 bases between. The CDR3 spans 15 residues. The CDR3 sequence: CASSLGGLGNNEQFF. The CDR3 DNA reads TGCGCCAGCAGCTTGGGGGGCCTTGGGAACAATGAGCAGTTCTTC.

This clone was detected only a few times. The rearrangement joins TRBV29-1 to TRBJ2-6, with 7 nucleotides matching TRBD1. The germline gives CDR1 SQVTM, CDR2 ANQGSEA. CDR3 size: 13 residues. Trimming took 6 bases from V and 2 from J; bases not matched to a gene: 1. Here the CDR3 reads CSVGQAGANVLTF. The CDR3 DNA is TGCAGCGTCGGACAGGCTGGGGCCAACGTCCTGACTTTC.

This clone was counted between two and nine times. J is TRBJ2-3 and V is TRBV7-2, with 7 positions matching TRBD2. Germline CDR1 SGHTA, CDR2 FQGNSA. CDR3 length equals 14 residues. Germline trimming cut 6 bases from V and 2 bases from J; bases unmatched to any gene: 5. CDR3 coding DNA: TGTGCCAGCAGTTACGGGGGGATCACAGATACGCAGTATTTT. Residues: CASSYGGITDTQYF.

This clone was found a few times. V gene TRBV4-3 combines with J gene TRBJ1-5; possibly TRBD1 for D (5 bases). The CDR3 length is 15 residues. From germline, CDR1 is LGHNA and CDR2 YSLEER. V dropped 3 bases and J dropped 0 bases, with 9 bases sitting between them. DNA for the CDR3: TGCGCCAGCAGCCAGCAGGGAGGTAGCAATCAGCCCCAGCATTTT. Translation: CASSQQGGSNQPQHF.

The V call is TRBV2, the J call TRBJ2-2, with D perhaps matching TRBD1 (5 bases). Trimming took 7 bases from V and 1 from J, leaving 10 bases between them. Per the germline V gene, CDR1 is SNHLY and CDR2 is FYNNEI. The CDR3 is made up of 14 amino acids. The CDR3 DNA reads TGTGCCAGCAAGTTGGGGCAGAACACCGGGGAGCTGTTTTTT. Residues: CASKLGQNTGELFF.

This clone was counted between two and nine times. This chain connects TRBV27 to TRBJ1-1; perhaps TRBD1 as D (6 bases). Germline V gene data show CDR1 as MNHEY and CDR2 as SMNVEV (reference sequence). The CDR3 covers 14 residues. The V gene lost 5 bases and the J gene lost 7 bases, with 17 bases spanning the gap. The CDR3 reads CASSSWDKGVEAFF. Here the CDR3 DNA reads TGTGCCAGCAGTAGTTGGGACAAGGGCGTTGAAGCTTTCTTT.

This clone was observed a handful of times. This sequence joins TRBV6-5 and TRBJ2-3; 8 nucleotides agree with TRBD2. This CDR3 spans 12 amino acids. Germline CDR1 is MNHEY and CDR2 is SVGAGI. With V trimmed by 7 bases and J by 6 bases, 3 bases remained unmatched. The DNA of the CDR3 is TGTGCCAGCAACGGGAGGGATGATACGCAGTATTTT. Translating gives CASNGRDDTQYF.

V and J are TRBV9 and TRBJ2-2, with 9 bases identical to TRBD2. With 9 bases clipped from V and 4 bases from J, the junction kept 4 bases outside the gene matches. Germline V gives CDR1 SGDLS, CDR2 YYNGEE. The CDR3 is 13 residues long. This CDR3 is CATGSGSTGELFF. The CDR3, as DNA: TGTGCCACAGGTAGCGGGAGCACCGGGGAGCTGTTTTTT.

CDR3 coding DNA: TGCGCCAGCAGCCAAGATATCGGGACAGGGAACACTGAAGCTTTCTTT. This gives the protein CASSQDIGTGNTEAFF. The V and J genes are TRBV4-3 and TRBJ1-1; 8 bases map to TRBD1. CDR3 length: 16 residues. The V and J ends lost 0 bases and 1 base, in that order; junction bases with no gene match: 4. Looked up from germline, CDR1 is LGHNA and CDR2 is YSLEER.

This clone was seen only a few times. The chain combines TRBV4-1 with TRBJ1-5; TRBD1 is a possible D gene (5 bases). V dropped 1 base and J dropped 6 bases, with 13 bases sitting between them. The CDR3 length is 15 residues. Germline V lookup: CDR1 MGHRA, CDR2 YSYEKL. The CDR3 spells CASSQGPLQGQPQHF. CDR3 DNA: TGCGCCAGCAGCCAAGGGCCTCTGCAGGGTCAGCCCCAGCATTTT.

The chain links TRBV4-3 to TRBJ1-5, with D maybe TRBD1 (6 bases). Germline CDR1 reads LGHNA; CDR2 reads YSLEER. This CDR3 spans 15 amino acids. V was clipped by 3 bases and J by 4 bases, with 13 bases between them. The CDR3 region has the DNA TGCGCCAGCAGCCAGGACTTCAGGGGAAATCAGCCCCAGCATTTT. Protein product: CASSQDFRGNQPQHF.

The gene calls are TRBV7-8 and TRBJ2-2; D may be TRBD2 (7 bases). V lost 6 bases to trimming and J lost 2 bases, with 16 bases between them. The V gene's germline CDR1 is SGHVS and CDR2 FQNEAQ. CDR3 length: 16 residues. The CDR3 DNA reads TGTGCCAGCAGACGTTCCCGGGGGGCTAACACCGGGGAGCTGTTTTTT. Translation: CASRRSRGANTGELFF.